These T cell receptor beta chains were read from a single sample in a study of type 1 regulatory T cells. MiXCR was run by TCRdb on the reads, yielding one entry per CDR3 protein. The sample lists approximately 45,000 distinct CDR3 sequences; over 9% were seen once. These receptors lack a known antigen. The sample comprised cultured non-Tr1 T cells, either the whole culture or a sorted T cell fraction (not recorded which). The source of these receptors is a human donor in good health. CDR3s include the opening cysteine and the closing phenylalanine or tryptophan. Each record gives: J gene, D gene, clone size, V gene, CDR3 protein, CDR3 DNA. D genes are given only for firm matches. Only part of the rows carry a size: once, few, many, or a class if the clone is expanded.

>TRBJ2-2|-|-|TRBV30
CAWTHLNTGELFF
TGTGCCTGGACCCACTTGAACACCGGGGAGCTGTTTTTT
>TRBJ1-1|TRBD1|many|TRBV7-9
CASSVRQGMNTEAFF
TGTGCCAGCAGCGTCCGACAGGGAATGAACACTGAAGCTTTCTTT
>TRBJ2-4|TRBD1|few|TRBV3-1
CASSGQGAGNIQYF
TGTGCCAGCAGCGGACAGGGGGCTGGGAACATTCAGTACTTC
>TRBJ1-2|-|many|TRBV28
CASSFGGYGYTF
TGTGCCAGCAGTTTCGGCGGATATGGCTACACCTTC
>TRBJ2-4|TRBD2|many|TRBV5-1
CASSLGGGANIQYF
TGCGCCAGCAGCTTGGGCGGGGGAGCAAACATTCAGTACTTC
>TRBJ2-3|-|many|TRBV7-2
CASTSTHGDTQYF
TGTGCCAGCACCTCGACCCATGGAGATACGCAGTATTTT
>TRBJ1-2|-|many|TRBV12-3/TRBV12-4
CASSLGPGGYTF
TGTGCCAGCAGTTTAGGGCCTGGGGGCTACACCTTC
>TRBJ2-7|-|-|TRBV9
CASSVAGQSYEQYF
TGTGCCAGCAGCGTAGCAGGACAGTCCTACGAGCAGTACTTC
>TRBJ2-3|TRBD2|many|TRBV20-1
CSASLPSGRPDTQYF
TGCAGTGCTAGTCTGCCTAGCGGGAGGCCAGATACGCAGTATTTT
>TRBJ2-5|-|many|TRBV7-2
CASSHGLRSETQYF
TGTGCCAGCAGCCACGGGCTCCGTTCAGAGACCCAGTACTTC
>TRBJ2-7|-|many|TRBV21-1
CASSKRTAYEQYF
TGTGCCAGCAGCAAACGGACAGCCTACGAGCAGTACTTC
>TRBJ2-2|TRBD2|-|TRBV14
CANSCGLAGVTGELFF
TGTGCCAACAGCTGTGGACTAGCGGGAGTCACCGGGGAGCTGTTTTTT
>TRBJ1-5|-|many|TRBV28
CASISDLLYQPQHF
TGTGCCAGCATCTCGGACCTCTTGTATCAGCCCCAGCATTTT
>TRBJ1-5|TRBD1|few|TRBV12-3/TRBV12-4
CASSRTGGSNQPQHF
TGTGCCAGCAGCCGGACAGGGGGTAGCAATCAGCCCCAGCATTTT
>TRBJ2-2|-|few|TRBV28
CAIHPGSSGTGELFF
TGTGCCATACACCCGGGGTCCTCGGGCACCGGGGAGCTGTTTTTT
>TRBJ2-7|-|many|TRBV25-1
CASSPRGQGSPYEQYF
TGTGCCAGCAGTCCGAGGGGCCAGGGGTCCCCCTACGAGCAGTACTTC
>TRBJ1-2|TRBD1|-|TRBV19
CASSPLLTGRGGDYGYTF
TGTGCCAGTAGTCCCCTCCTGACAGGGAGAGGGGGAGACTATGGCTACACCTTC
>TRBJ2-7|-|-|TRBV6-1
CASRDYDGAYEQYF
TGTGCCAGCAGGGATTATGACGGAGCCTACGAGCAGTACTTC
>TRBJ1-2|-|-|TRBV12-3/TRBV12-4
CASSYQGSYGYTF
TGTGCCAGCAGTTACCAGGGCAGCTATGGCTACACCTTC
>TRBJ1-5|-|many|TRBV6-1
CASRGPPSGQPQHF
TGTGCCAGCAGAGGGCCTCCCTCAGGTCAGCCCCAGCATTTT